This T cell receptor beta chain was observed in a study of T cells after yellow fever vaccination. TCRdb passed the 5' RACE reads through MiXCR, listing each CDR3 protein once. Among approximately 160,000 distinct CDR3 sequences listed, roughly 9% were seen once. This clonotype occurred a few times. The germline gives CDR1 LGHNA, CDR2 YSLEER. Trimming took 3 bases from V and 6 from J, leaving 13 bases between them. This CDR3 is built from 14 residues. The chain joins TRBV4-3 to TRBJ2-3; unclear D gene. Specimen: CD8+ T cells sorted from PBMCs, collected 45 days after the yellow fever booster vaccination. The TCR originated in a man between 18 and 29 years old who received the YFV17D yellow fever vaccine. The CDR3 protein is CASSQNAPSDTQYF. The CDR3 DNA follows: TGCGCCAGCAGCCAGAACGCACCATCTGATACGCAGTATTTT.